The 2 T cell receptor beta chains given below trace back to one sample, sequenced in a study of cytomegalovirus exposure and HLA in healthy donors. Both 60 Vbeta primers and 13 Jbeta primers went into the PCR. This table comes from immunoSEQ multiplex PCR, and its TCRdb copy is limited to in-frame clones, with some not included. The repertoire includes about 150,000 clones, roughly 84% of them detected once, and approximately 6.5% sits in the top ten. The source material was PBMCs. The source is a man aged 45-60 years in good health and CMV-seropositive.

This rearrangement joins TRBV7-9 to TRBJ2-3; D not resolved. The CDR3 runs to 11 residues. Trimming left V 6 bases short and J 5 bases short, with 6 bases between. Germline V gene data show CDR1 as SEHNR and CDR2 as FQNEAQ (reference sequence). CDR3 protein: CASRDKDTQYF. CDR3 coding DNA: TGTGCCAGCAGAGACAAAGATACGCAGTATTTT.

The chain is built from TRBV4-1 and TRBJ2-2; 10 nucleotides line up with TRBD1. Germline V lookup: CDR1 MGHRA, CDR2 YSYEKL. The CDR3 covers 16 residues. Trimming at V came to 4 bases and at J to 6 bases, leaving 8 bases not matched to a gene. This CDR3 reads CASSLPGQGLAGELFF. Written as DNA, the CDR3 is TGCGCCAGCAGCCTACCGGGACAGGGGTTGGCCGGGGAGCTGTTTTTT.